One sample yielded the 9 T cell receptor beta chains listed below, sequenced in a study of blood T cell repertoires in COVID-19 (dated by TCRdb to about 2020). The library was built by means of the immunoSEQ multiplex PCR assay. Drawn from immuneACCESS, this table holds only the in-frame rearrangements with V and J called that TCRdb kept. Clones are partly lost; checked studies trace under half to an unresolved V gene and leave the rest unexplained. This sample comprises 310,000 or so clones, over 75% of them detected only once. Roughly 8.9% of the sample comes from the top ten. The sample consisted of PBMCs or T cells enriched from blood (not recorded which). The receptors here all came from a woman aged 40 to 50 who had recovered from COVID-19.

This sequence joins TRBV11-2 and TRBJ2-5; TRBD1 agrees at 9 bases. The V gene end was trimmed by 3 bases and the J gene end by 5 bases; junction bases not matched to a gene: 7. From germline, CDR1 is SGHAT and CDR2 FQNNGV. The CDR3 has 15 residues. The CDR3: CASSFQQGARETQYF. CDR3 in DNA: TGTGCCAGCAGCTTTCAACAGGGGGCTCGTGAGACCCAGTACTTC.

The CDR3, as DNA: TGCGCCAGCAGCCAGAGGGAGGACAATCAGCCCCAGCATTTT. This sequence encodes CASSQREDNQPQHF. V gene TRBV4-1 combines with J gene TRBJ1-5; D gene unclear. The CDR3 extends over 14 amino acids. Germline V CDR1 and CDR2: MGHRA, YSYEKL. V was pared by 3 bases and J by 3 bases, with 9 bases between.

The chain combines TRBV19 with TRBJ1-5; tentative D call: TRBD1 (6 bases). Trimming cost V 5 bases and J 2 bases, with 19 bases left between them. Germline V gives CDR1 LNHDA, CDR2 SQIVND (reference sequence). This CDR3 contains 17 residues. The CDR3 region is CASSWGGVDVGNQPQHF. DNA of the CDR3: TGTGCCAGTAGTTGGGGGGGCGTGGATGTTGGCAATCAGCCCCAGCATTTT.

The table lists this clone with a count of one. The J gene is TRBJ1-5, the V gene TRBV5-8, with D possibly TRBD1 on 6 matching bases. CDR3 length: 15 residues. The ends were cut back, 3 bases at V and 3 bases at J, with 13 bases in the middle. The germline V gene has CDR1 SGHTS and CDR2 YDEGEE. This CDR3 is CASSWGDRYNQPQHF. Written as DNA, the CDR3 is TGTGCCAGCAGCTGGGGCGACAGGTACAATCAGCCCCAGCATTTT.

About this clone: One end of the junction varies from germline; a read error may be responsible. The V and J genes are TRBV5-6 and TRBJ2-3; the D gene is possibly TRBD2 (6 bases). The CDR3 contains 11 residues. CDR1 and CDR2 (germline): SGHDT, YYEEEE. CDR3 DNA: TGTGCCAGCAGCTCGGGGGAGCCCCGAGATTTT. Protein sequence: CASSSGEPRDF.

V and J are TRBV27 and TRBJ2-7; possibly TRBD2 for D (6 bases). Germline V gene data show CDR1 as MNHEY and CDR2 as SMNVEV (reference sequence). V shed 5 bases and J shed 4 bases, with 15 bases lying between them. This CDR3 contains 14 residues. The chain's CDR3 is CASSHRDFLYEQYF. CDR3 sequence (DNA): TGTGCCAGCAGTCACCGGGACTTCTTATACGAGCAGTACTTC.

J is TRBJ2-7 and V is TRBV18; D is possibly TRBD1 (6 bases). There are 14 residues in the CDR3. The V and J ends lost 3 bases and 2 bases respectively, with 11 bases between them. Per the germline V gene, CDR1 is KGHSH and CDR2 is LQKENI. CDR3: CASSPPTGTYEQYF. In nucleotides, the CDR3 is TGTGCCAGCTCACCCCCCACAGGGACCTACGAGCAGTACTTC.

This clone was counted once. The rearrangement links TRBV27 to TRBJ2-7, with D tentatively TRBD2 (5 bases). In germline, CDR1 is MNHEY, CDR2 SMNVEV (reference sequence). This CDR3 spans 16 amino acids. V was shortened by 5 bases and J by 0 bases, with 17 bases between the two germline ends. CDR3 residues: CASSLRGLGSSYEQYF. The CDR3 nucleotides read TGTGCCAGCAGTCTACGCGGGTTAGGAAGCTCCTACGAGCAGTACTTC.

CDR3 amino acids: CASSSRLYTGELFF. For the CDR3, the DNA is TGTGCCAGCAGCTCGCGACTATACACCGGGGAGCTGTTTTTT. The J gene is TRBJ2-2, the V gene TRBV7-3, with a possible D match to TRBD2 (5 bases). The CDR3 loop spans 14 amino acids. Trimming took off 4 bases at V and 3 bases at J, with 9 bases between the two ends. Germline lookup yields CDR1 SGHTA and CDR2 FQGTGA.